This TCR beta chain is drawn from a study of T cell responses to AZD1222 COVID-19 vaccine. Findings of the study overall: Mostly white British, mostly female donors; authors suggested clonal diversity may be underestimated. Baseline seropositivity occurred in only a handful of AZD1222 recipients.

The germline V and J ends were trimmed by 3 bases and 10 bases, with 9 bases remaining between them. The germline V gene encodes CDR1 SNHLY and CDR2 FYNNEI. CDR3 length: 12 amino acids. The assay was immunoSEQ multiplex PCR, and TCRdb's table has in-frame clones only and misses some. In the table there are approximately 100,000 clones, about nine tenths of which are singletons. This clone was detected only once. What it binds is not known. The chain uses TRBV2 and TRBJ1-4; weak D call: TRBD1 (6 bases). This TCR was sampled from an adult in good health. Sequencing used peripheral blood, obtained on day 0 of AZD1222 vaccination. The CDR3 reads CASSDTGRKLFF. In DNA, the CDR3 is TGTGCCAGCAGTGATACAGGGAGAAAACTGTTTTTT.